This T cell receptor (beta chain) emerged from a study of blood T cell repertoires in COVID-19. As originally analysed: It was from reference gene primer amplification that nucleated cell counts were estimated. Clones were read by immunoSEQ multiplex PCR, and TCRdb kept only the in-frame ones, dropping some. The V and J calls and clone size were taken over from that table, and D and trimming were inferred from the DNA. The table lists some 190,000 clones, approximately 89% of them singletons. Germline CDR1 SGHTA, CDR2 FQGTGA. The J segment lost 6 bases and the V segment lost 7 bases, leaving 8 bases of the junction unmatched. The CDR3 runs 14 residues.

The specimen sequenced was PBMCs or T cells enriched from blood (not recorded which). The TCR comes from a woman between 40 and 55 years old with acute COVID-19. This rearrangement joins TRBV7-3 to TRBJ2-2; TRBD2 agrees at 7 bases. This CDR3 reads CASKEGGPSGELFF. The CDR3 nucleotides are TGTGCCAGCAAGGAGGGAGGGCCCTCCGGGGAGCTGTTTTTT.